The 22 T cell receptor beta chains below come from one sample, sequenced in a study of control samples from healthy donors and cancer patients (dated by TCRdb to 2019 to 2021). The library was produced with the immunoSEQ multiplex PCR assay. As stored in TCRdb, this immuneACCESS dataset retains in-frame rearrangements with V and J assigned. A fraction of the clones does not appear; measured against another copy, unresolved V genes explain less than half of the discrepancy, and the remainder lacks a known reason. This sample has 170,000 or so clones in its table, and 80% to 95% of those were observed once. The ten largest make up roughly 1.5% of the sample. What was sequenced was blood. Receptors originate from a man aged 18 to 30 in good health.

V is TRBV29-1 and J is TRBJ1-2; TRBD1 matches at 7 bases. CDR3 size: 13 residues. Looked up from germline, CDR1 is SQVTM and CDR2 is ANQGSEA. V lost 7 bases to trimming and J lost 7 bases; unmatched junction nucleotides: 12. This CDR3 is CSAVGHRGSGYTF. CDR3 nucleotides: TGCAGCGCTGTCGGGCACAGGGGATCTGGCTACACCTTC.

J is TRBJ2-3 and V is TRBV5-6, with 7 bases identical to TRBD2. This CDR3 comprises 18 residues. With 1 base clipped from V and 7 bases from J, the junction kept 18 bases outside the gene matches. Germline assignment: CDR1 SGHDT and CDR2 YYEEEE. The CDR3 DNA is TGTGCCAGCAGCTTGTGGGGGGGGACGCGGGACCCAAAGCATACGCAGTATTTT. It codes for CASSLWGGTRDPKHTQYF. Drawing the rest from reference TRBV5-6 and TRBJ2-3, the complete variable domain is DAGVTQSPTHLIKTRGQQVTLRCSPKSGHDTVSWYQQALGQGPQFIFQYYEEEERQRGNFPDRFSGHQFPNYSSELNVNALLLGDSALYLCASSLWGGTRDPKHTQYFGPGTRLTVL.

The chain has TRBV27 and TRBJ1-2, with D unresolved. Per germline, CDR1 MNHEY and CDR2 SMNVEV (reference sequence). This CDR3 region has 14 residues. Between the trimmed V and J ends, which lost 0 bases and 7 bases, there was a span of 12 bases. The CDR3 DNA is TGTGCCAGCAGTTTATCCCCGGGTTGGTGTGGCTACACCTTC. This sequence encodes CASSLSPGWCGYTF.

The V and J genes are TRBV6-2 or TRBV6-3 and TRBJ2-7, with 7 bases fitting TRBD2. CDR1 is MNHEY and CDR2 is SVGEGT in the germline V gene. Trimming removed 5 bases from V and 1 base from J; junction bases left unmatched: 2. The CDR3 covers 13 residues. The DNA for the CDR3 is TGTGCCAGCAGTCGCGGGGGTTCCTACGAGCAGTACTTC. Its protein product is CASSRGGSYEQYF.

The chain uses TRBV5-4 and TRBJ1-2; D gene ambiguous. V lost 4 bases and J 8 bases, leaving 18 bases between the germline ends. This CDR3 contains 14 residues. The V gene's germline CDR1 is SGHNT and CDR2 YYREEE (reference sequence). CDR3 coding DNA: TGTGCCAGCAGCCGTTTTGGAGTCTCTTGGGGCTACACCTTC. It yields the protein CASSRFGVSWGYTF.

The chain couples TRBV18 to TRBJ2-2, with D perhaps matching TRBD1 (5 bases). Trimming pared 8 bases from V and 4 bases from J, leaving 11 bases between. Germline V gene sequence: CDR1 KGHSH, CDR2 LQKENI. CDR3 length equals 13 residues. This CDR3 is CASQGYATGELFF. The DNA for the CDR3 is TGTGCCAGCCAGGGTTATGCCACCGGGGAGCTGTTTTTT.

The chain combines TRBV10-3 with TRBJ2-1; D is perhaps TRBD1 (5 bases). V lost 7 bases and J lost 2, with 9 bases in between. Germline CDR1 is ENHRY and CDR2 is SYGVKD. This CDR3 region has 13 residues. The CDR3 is CAINDSPYNEQFF. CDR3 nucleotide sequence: TGTGCCATCAATGACAGTCCCTACAATGAGCAGTTCTTC.

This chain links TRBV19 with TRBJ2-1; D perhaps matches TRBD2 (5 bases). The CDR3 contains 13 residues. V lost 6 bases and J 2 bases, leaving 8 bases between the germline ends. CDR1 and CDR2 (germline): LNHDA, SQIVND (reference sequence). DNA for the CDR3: TGTGCCAGTAGAGACTACCCCTACAATGAGCAGTTCTTC. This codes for CASRDYPYNEQFF.

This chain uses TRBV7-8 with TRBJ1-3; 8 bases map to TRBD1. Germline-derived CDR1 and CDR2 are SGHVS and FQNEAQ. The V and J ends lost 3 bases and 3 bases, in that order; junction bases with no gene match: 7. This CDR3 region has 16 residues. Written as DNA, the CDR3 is TGTGCCAGCAGCTTCAAACAGGGGGTAAATGGAAACACCATATATTTT. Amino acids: CASSFKQGVNGNTIYF.

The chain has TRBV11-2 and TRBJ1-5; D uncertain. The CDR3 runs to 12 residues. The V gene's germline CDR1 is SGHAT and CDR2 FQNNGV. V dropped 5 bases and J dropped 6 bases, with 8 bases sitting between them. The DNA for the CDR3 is TGTGCCAGCAGCCTCTCCGGTCAGCCCCAGCATTTT. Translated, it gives CASSLSGQPQHF.

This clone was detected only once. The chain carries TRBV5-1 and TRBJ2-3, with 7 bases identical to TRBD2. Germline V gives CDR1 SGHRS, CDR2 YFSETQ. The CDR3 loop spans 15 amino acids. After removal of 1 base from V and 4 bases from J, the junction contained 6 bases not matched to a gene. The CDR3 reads CASSLKASGSDTQYF. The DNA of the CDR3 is TGCGCCAGCAGCTTGAAGGCTAGCGGATCAGATACGCAGTATTTT.

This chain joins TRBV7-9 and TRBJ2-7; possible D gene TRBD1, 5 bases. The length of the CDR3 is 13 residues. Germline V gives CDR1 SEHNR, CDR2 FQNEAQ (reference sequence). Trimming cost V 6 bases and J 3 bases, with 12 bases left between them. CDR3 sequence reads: CASSPDSRYEQYF. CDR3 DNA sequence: TGTGCCAGCAGTCCAGACAGCCGCTACGAGCAGTACTTC.

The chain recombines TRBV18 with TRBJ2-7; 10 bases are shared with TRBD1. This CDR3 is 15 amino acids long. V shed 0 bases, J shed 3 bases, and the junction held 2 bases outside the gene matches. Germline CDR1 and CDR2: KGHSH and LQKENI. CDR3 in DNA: TGTGCCAGCTCACCACCGACAGGGGGCTACTACGAGCAGTACTTC. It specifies CASSPPTGGYYEQYF. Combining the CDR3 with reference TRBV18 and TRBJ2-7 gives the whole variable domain NAGVMQNPRHLVRRRGQEARLRCSPMKGHSHVYWYRQLPEEGLKFMVYLQKENIIDESGMPKERFSAEFPKEGPSILRIQQVVRGDSAAYFCASSPPTGGYYEQYFGPGTRLTVT.

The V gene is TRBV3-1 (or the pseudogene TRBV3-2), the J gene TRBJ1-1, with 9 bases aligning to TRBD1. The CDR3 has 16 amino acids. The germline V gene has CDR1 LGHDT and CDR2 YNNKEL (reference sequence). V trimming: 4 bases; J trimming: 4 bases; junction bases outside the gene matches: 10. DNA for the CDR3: TGTGCCAGCAGCCGATATCCCCAGACAGGGGGCACTGAAGCTTTCTTT. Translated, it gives CASSRYPQTGGTEAFF.

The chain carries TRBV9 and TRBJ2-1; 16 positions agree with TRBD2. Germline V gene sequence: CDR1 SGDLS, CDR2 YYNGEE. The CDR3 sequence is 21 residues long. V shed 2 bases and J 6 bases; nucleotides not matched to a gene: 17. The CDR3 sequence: CASSVLPGTSGGAGRSNEQFF. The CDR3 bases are TGTGCCAGCAGCGTCCTCCCGGGGACTAGCGGGGGGGCCGGCAGGTCCAATGAGCAGTTCTTC. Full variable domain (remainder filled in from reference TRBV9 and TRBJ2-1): DSGVTQTPKHLITATGQRVTLRCSPRSGDLSVYWYQQSLDQGLQFLIQYYNGEERAKGNILERFSAQQFPDLHSELNLSSLELGDSALYFCASSVLPGTSGGAGRSNEQFFGPGTRLTVL.

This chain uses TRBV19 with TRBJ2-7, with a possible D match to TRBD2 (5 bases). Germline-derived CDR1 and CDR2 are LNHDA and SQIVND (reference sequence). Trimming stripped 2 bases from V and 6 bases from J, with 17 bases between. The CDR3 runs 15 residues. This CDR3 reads CASSIRSGIDSEQYF. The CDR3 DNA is TGTGCCAGTAGTATAAGATCCGGGATTGATAGCGAGCAGTACTTC.

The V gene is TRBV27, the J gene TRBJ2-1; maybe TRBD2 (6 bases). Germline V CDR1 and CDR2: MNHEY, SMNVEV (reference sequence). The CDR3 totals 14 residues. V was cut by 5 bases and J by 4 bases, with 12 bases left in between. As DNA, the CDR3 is TGTGCCAGCAGTATCTACCGGGGGTACAATGAGCAGTTCTTC. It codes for CASSIYRGYNEQFF.

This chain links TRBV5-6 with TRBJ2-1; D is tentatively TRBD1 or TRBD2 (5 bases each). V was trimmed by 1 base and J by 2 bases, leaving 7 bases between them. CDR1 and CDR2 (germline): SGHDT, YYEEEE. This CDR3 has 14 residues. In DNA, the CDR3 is TGTGCCAGCAGCTTGCAGGGACCCTACAATGAGCAGTTCTTC. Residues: CASSLQGPYNEQFF.

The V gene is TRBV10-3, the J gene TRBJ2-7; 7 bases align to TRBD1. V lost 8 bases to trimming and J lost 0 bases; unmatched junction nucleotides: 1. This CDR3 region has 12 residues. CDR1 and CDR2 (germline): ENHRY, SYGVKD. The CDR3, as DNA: TGTGCCATCGGGACAGACTCCTACGAGCAGTACTTC. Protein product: CAIGTDSYEQYF.

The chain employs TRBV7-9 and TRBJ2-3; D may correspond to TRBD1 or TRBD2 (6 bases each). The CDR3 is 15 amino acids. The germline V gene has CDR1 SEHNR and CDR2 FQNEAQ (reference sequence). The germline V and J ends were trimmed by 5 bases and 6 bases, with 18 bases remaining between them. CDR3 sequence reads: CASSPPGAPGDTQYF. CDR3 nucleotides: TGTGCCAGCAGCCCCCCGGGGGCCCCAGGGGATACGCAGTATTTT.

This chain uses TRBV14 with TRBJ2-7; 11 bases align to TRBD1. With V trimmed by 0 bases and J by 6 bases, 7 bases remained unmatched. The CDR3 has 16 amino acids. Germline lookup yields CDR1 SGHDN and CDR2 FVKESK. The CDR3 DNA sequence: TGTGCCAGCAGCCAAGATTCGGGACAGGGGGTATCCGAGCAGTACTTC. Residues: CASSQDSGQGVSEQYF.

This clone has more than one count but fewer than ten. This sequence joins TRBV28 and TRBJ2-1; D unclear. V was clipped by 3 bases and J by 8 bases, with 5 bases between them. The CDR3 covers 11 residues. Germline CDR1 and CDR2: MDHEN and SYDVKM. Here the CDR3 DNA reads TGTGCCAGCAGTTTTCCAGATGAGCAGTTCTTC. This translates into CASSFPDEQFF.